The 10 T cell receptor beta chains listed next were all sequenced from one sample in a study of beta chain features in type 1 diabetes. Every bit of the isolated RNA underwent reverse transcription, so sequencing read expressed TCRB transcripts. TCRdb keeps only in-frame clones here, not all; method: immunoSEQ multiplex PCR. Here the sample spans around 310,000 clones, around 10% being singletons. Sequenced sample: naive CD4+ T cells from blood. The receptor set was obtained from a woman in her 30s in good health.

This clone was seen only a few times. Within the sample, other DNA sequences also encode this same CDR3. This chain links TRBV30 with TRBJ1-5; D is ambiguous. Per the germline V gene, CDR1 is GTSNPN and CDR2 is SVGIG (reference sequence). The CDR3 is 13 amino acids. V lost 0 bases and J lost 4, with 7 bases in between. This chain's CDR3 is CAWSVEDNQPQHF. CDR3 nucleotides: TGTGCCTGGAGTGTGGAGGATAATCAGCCCCAGCATTTT.

This clone was seen a handful of times. The chain uses TRBV2 and TRBJ2-3; TRBD1 agrees at 8 bases. After removal of 6 bases from V and 2 bases from J, the junction contained 4 bases not matched to a gene. The CDR3 has 14 residues. Germline assignment: CDR1 SNHLY and CDR2 FYNNEI. The CDR3 region is CASSLQGDTDTQYF. DNA for the CDR3: TGTGCCAGCAGCCTACAGGGGGACACAGATACGCAGTATTTT.

This clone was seen a few times. The chain carries TRBV5-4 and TRBJ2-1, with 16 bases matching TRBD2. Germline lookup yields CDR1 SGHNT and CDR2 YYREEE (reference sequence). This CDR3 is built from 20 residues. With V trimmed by 3 bases and J by 9 bases, 18 bases remained unmatched. CDR3 DNA: TGTGCCAGCAGCTCCGGGATCGAAGGAGGAGGGACTAGCGGGAGGGTTGAGCAGTTCTTC. Protein: CASSSGIEGGGTSGRVEQFF.

The count of this clone is one. The chain joins TRBV6-1 to TRBJ2-5; 8 bases agree with TRBD1. CDR3 size: 14 residues. J was trimmed by 2 bases and V by 3 bases; bases with no gene match: 2. Germline lookup yields CDR1 MNHNS and CDR2 SASEGT. CDR3 in amino acids: CASSERQGQETQYF. The CDR3 DNA sequence: TGTGCCAGCAGTGAGAGACAGGGGCAAGAGACCCAGTACTTC.

This clone was seen more than once but under ten times. This chain uses TRBV11-3 with TRBJ1-2, with TRBD1 as a possible D gene (6 bases). CDR1 SGHNT and CDR2 YENEEA come from the germline V gene. Between the trimmed V and J ends, which lost 7 bases and 9 bases, there was a span of 18 bases. The CDR3 contains 13 residues. Written as DNA, the CDR3 is TGTGCCAGCACTCGGGGTGGGGGCTCAAGCTACACCTTC. This codes for CASTRGGGSSYTF.

V is TRBV9 and J is TRBJ2-3, with 11 bases fitting TRBD2. J was trimmed by 7 bases and V by 4 bases; bases with no gene match: 8. Germline lookup yields CDR1 SGDLS and CDR2 YYNGEE. This CDR3 has 15 residues. CDR3 nucleotide sequence: TGTGCCAGCAGCTTGGAACTAGCGGGAGCCTATACGCAGTATTTT. It is translated as CASSLELAGAYTQYF.

The V and J genes are TRBV30 and TRBJ2-4; 7 nucleotides agree with TRBD2. CDR3 length: 16 residues. J was trimmed by 1 base and V by 1 base; bases with no gene match: 7. The V gene's germline CDR1 is GTSNPN and CDR2 SVGIG (reference sequence). The CDR3 spells CAWSARLARAKNIQYF. The CDR3 nucleotides read TGTGCCTGGAGTGCCCGACTAGCTCGGGCCAAAAACATTCAGTACTTC.

The gene calls are TRBV5-6 and TRBJ1-5; 7 nucleotides match TRBD1. The V gene's germline CDR1 is SGHDT and CDR2 YYEEEE. The CDR3 spans 14 residues. V gave up 2 bases and J gave up 5 bases; unmatched junction bases: 4. This CDR3 reads CASSFQGGYQPQHF. CDR3 sequence (DNA): TGTGCCAGCAGCTTCCAGGGGGGCTATCAGCCCCAGCATTTT.

V usage is TRBV6-1 and J usage is TRBJ1-5, with D unresolved. Trimming pared 7 bases from V and 7 bases from J, leaving 17 bases between. The V gene's germline CDR1 is MNHNS and CDR2 SASEGT. The CDR3 extends over 14 amino acids. The CDR3, as DNA: TGTGCCAGCAATACGGGAGGGTACGGGCAGCCCCAGCATTTT. This gives the protein CASNTGGYGQPQHF.

This clone was picked up a small number of times. V is TRBV5-1 and J is TRBJ1-4, with 7 bases fitting TRBD1. From germline, CDR1 is SGHRS and CDR2 YFSETQ. Unmatched junction bases numbered 10, after V lost 4 bases and J lost 4 bases. This CDR3 region has 16 residues. The CDR3 DNA is TGCGCCAGCAGCCCCTATACCGGGACAGTTAATGAAAAACTGTTTTTT. It yields the protein CASSPYTGTVNEKLFF. Full variable domain (outside the CDR3, taken from reference TRBV5-1 and TRBJ1-4): KAGVTQTPRYLIKTRGQQVTLSCSPISGHRSVSWYQQTPGQGLQFLFEYFSETQRNKGNFPGRFSGRQFSNSRSEMNVSTLELGDSALYLCASSPYTGTVNEKLFFGSGTQLSVL.